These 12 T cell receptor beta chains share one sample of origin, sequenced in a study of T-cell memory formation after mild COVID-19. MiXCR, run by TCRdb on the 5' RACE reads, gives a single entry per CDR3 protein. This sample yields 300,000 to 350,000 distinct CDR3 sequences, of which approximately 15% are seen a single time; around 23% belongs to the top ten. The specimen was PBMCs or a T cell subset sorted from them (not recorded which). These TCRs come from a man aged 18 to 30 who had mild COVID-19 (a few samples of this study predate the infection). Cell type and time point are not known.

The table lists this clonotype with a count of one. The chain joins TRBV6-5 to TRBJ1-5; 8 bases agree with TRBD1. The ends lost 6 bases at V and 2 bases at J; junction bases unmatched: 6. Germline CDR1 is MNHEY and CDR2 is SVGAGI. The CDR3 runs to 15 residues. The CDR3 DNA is TGTGCCAGCAGACGGACAGGGACTGGCAATCAGCCCCAGCATTTT. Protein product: CASRRTGTGNQPQHF.

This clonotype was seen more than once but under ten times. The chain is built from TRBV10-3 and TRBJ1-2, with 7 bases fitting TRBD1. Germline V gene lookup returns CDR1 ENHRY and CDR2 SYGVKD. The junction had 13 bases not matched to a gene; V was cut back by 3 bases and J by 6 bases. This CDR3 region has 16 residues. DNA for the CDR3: TGTGCCATCAGTGAAGTCGCGACAGGGAGATTGGATGGCTACACCTTC. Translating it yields CAISEVATGRLDGYTF.

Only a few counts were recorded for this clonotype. The CDR3 loop reads CASSQDPSGGSHNEQFF. CDR3 in DNA: TGCGCCAGCAGCCAAGATCCCAGCGGGGGTAGCCACAATGAGCAGTTCTTC. V and J are TRBV4-1 and TRBJ2-1; 8 bases match TRBD2. The CDR3 is made up of 17 amino acids. Per the germline V gene, CDR1 is MGHRA and CDR2 is YSYEKL. Trimming cost V 0 bases and J 5 bases; bases outside gene matches: 9.

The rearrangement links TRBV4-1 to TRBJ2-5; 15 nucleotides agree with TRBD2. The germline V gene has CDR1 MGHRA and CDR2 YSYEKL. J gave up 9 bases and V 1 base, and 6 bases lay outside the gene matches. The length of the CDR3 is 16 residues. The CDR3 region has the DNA TGCGCCAGCAGCCAAGCCCGGACTAGCGGGGGGGCGGCCCAGTACTTC. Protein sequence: CASSQARTSGGAAQYF.

The CDR3 DNA is TGTGCCAGCAGTTTTACTACAGGGACAGTCCGGAACACTGAAGCTTTCTTT. Amino acids: CASSFTTGTVRNTEAFF. This chain joins TRBV7-2 and TRBJ1-1; 7 bases align to TRBD1. From germline, CDR1 is SGHTA and CDR2 FQGNSA. The CDR3 length is 17 residues. With 6 bases clipped from V and 1 base from J, the junction kept 14 bases outside the gene matches.

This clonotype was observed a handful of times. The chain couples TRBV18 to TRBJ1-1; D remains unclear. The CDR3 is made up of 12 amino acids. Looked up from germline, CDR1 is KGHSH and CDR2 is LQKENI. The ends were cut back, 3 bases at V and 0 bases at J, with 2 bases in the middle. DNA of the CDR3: TGTGCCAGCTCACCGATGAACACTGAAGCTTTCTTT. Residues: CASSPMNTEAFF. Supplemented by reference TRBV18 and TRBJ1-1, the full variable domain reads NAGVMQNPRHLVRRRGQEARLRCSPMKGHSHVYWYRQLPEEGLKFMVYLQKENIIDESGMPKERFSAEFPKEGPSILRIQQVVRGDSAAYFCASSPMNTEAFFGQGTRLTVV.

CDR3 coding DNA: TGTGCCAGCAGCTTAGATGGGACGGGGCGCTCTGGAAACACCATATATTTT. Amino acid sequence: CASSLDGTGRSGNTIYF. This chain connects TRBV7-2 to TRBJ1-3, with D perhaps TRBD1 (5 bases). The V end was cut by 1 base, the J end by 0 bases, with 13 bases between. The length of the CDR3 is 17 residues. The germline V gene encodes CDR1 SGHTA and CDR2 FQGNSA.

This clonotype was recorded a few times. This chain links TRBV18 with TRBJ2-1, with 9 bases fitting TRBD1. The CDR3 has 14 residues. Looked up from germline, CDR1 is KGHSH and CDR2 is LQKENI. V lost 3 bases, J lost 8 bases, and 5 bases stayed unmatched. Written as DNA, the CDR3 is TGTGCCAGCTCACCCTCGGGACAGGGCGATGAGCAGTTCTTC. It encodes CASSPSGQGDEQFF. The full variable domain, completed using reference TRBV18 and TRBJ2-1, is NAGVMQNPRHLVRRRGQEARLRCSPMKGHSHVYWYRQLPEEGLKFMVYLQKENIIDESGMPKERFSAEFPKEGPSILRIQQVVRGDSAAYFCASSPSGQGDEQFFGPGTRLTVL.

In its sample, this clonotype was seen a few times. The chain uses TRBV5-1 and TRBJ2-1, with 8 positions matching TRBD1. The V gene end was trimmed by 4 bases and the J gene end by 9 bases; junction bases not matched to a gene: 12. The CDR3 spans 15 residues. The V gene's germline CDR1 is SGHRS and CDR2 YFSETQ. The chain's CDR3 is CASSPRTGTLGEQFF. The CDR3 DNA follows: TGCGCCAGCAGCCCCCGGACAGGGACTTTGGGTGAGCAGTTCTTC. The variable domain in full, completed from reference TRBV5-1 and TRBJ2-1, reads KAGVTQTPRYLIKTRGQQVTLSCSPISGHRSVSWYQQTPGQGLQFLFEYFSETQRNKGNFPGRFSGRQFSNSRSEMNVSTLELGDSALYLCASSPRTGTLGEQFFGPGTRLTVL.

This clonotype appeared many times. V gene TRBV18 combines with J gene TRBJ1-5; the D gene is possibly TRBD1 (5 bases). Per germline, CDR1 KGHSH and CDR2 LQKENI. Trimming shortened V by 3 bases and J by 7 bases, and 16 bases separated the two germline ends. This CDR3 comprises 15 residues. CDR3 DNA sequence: TGTGCCAGCTCACCCCGTCCAGTCGAGGGGCAGCCCCAGCATTTT. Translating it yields CASSPRPVEGQPQHF.

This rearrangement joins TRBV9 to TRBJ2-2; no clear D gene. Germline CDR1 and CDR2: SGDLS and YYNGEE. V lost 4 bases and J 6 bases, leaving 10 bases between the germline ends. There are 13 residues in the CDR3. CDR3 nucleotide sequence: TGTGCCAGCAGCCGAAGGTCCGCCGGGGAGCTGTTTTTT. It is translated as CASSRRSAGELFF.

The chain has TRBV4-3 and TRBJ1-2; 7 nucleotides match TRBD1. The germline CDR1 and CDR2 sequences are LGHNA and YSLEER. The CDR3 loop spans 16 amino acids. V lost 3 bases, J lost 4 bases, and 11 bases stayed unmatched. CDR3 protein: CASSQDRRPNGYGYTF. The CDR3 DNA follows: TGCGCCAGCAGCCAGGACAGGCGCCCTAACGGCTATGGCTACACCTTC.